This T cell receptor (delta chain) is from a study of gamma-delta chains in newborns, infants, children (dated by TCRdb to about 2019). About the investigation overall: According to the study title, microbial exposure causes polyclonal expansion of innate gammadelta T cells right after birth. How innate gammadelta T cell populations in human newborns were shaped by microbial exposure immediately after birth was investigated in the study.

A few counts support this clone. This receptor's antigen is unknown. Base quality data are lacking; no much larger clone is found one base away. This same CDR3 is encoded by further DNA sequences in the sample. The sequencer listed for this sample is Illumina MiSeq. Clonotypes were called again by TCRdb from the public reads via CATT, and duplicate nucleotide sequences were then merged into one entry. The table for this sample lists roughly 9,900 delta-chain clones; 9% to 10% of them were counted only once. The ten biggest clones cover roughly 8.3% of the sample. Cut back by 0 bases and 0 bases, the V and J ends lie 8 bases apart. As encoded in the germline V gene, CDR1 is GEAIGNYY while CDR2 is EKD. Measured from the cysteine to the phenylalanine, the CDR3 is 17 residues long. The sequence is cut down to CDR3 DNA, 51 bases in frame from base 1.

The chain is made from TRDV2 and TRDJ3; too little of a D gene remains to name it. This TCR was sampled from a child who was a newborn, infant or young child, either healthy, febrile or measles-vaccinated (not recorded which). Sequenced input: blood. The nucleotide sequence reads TGTGCCTGTGACACCGCTGATAGCTCCTGGGACACCCGACAGATGTTTTTC. It translates as CACDTADSSWDTRQMFF.